This T cell receptor (beta chain) was recovered during a study of blood T cell repertoires in COVID-19. As originally analysed: Estimation of nucleated cell counts relied on the amplification of reference gene primers. The protocol was immunoSEQ multiplex PCR, while the TCRdb copy is restricted to in-frame clones and leaves out a portion. V and J calls and clone size come straight from that table; D and trimming were deduced from the DNA. The sample has approximately 300,000 clones; 87% are singletons. The length of the CDR3 is 12 residues. Germline values: CDR1 SQVTM, CDR2 ANQGSEA. With 2 bases removed from V and 5 bases from J, the gap between germline ends came to 8 bases. This clone was observed a few times.

Source material: peripheral blood. V is TRBV29-1 and J is TRBJ2-3, with a possible D match to TRBD2 (5 bases). This sequence was found in a man aged 18 to 29 with active or convalescent COVID-19. The CDR3 spells CSVESAGDTQYF. CDR3 coding DNA: TGCAGCGTTGAATCCGCGGGAGATACGCAGTATTTT.